A selection of T cell receptor beta chains follows, all from one sample in a study of T-cell reconstitution after alpha-beta-depleted transplantation in children. TCRdb called the PCR reads again in MiXCR, with one record for every CDR3 protein. Among around 380,000 distinct CDR3 sequences listed, about 11% were seen once. The sample was PBMCs from the stem cell graft donor, taken from the stem cell graft. All receptors derive from a human donor who donated a stem cell graft to a child with acute myeloid leukemia. CDR3s include the opening cysteine and the closing phenylalanine or tryptophan. D genes are given only for firm matches. Only part of the rows carry a size: once, few, many, or a class if the clone is expanded.

len: 13; j_gene: TRBJ1-2; d_gene: -; v_gene: TRBV10-3; abundance: few; CDR3aa: CAITTGERTGYTF; CDR3nt: TGTGCCATCACGACAGGTGAAAGGACTGGCTACACCTTC
len: 14; j_gene: TRBJ2-1; d_gene: TRBD1; v_gene: TRBV27; abundance: few; CDR3aa: CASSIGTDYNEQFF; CDR3nt: TGTGCCAGCAGTATCGGGACAGACTACAATGAGCAGTTCTTC
len: 13; j_gene: TRBJ2-1; d_gene: -; v_gene: TRBV7-2; abundance: -; CDR3aa: CASSLVWGAEQFF; CDR3nt: TGTGCCAGCAGCTTAGTTTGGGGAGCCGAGCAGTTCTTC
len: 12; j_gene: TRBJ2-5; d_gene: -; v_gene: TRBV5-8; abundance: -; CDR3aa: CASSSLGETQYF; CDR3nt: TGTGCCAGCAGCTCCCTGGGAGAGACCCAGTACTTC
len: 13; j_gene: TRBJ2-3; d_gene: -; v_gene: TRBV30; abundance: -; CDR3aa: CAWNRVITDTQYF; CDR3nt: TGTGCCTGGAACAGGGTGATAACAGATACGCAGTATTTT
len: 15; j_gene: TRBJ1-5; d_gene: TRBD1; v_gene: TRBV7-2; abundance: -; CDR3aa: CASSLNRGGNQPQHF; CDR3nt: TGTGCCAGCAGCTTAAACAGGGGGGGCAATCAGCCCCAGCATTTT
len: 15; j_gene: TRBJ2-1; d_gene: TRBD2; v_gene: TRBV12-3/TRBV12-4; abundance: few; CDR3aa: CASSLPGTRFYEQFF; CDR3nt: TGTGCCAGCAGCCTCCCCGGGACTAGATTCTATGAGCAGTTCTTC
len: 16; j_gene: TRBJ2-1; d_gene: TRBD2; v_gene: TRBV5-1; abundance: few; CDR3aa: CASSPGSSGIYNEQFF; CDR3nt: TGCGCCAGCAGCCCCGGGTCTAGCGGAATTTACAATGAGCAGTTCTTC
len: 18; j_gene: TRBJ2-3; d_gene: -; v_gene: TRBV14; abundance: few; CDR3aa: CASSQDIGSSFLTDTQYF; CDR3nt: TGTGCCAGCAGCCAAGATATTGGGTCCTCGTTTCTCACAGATACGCAGTATTTT
len: 14; j_gene: TRBJ2-1; d_gene: TRBD1; v_gene: TRBV20-1; abundance: few; CDR3aa: CSASRTGGLNEQFF; CDR3nt: TGCAGTGCTTCTAGGACAGGGGGCCTGAATGAGCAGTTCTTC
len: 15; j_gene: TRBJ1-1; d_gene: -; v_gene: TRBV18; abundance: few; CDR3aa: CASSPPASRNTEAFF; CDR3nt: TGTGCCAGCTCACCACCGGCTAGCAGGAACACTGAAGCTTTCTTT
len: 15; j_gene: TRBJ2-7; d_gene: TRBD2; v_gene: TRBV6-8; abundance: -; CDR3aa: CASNLGLGPPYEQYF; CDR3nt: TGTGCCAGCAACCTCGGACTAGGACCCCCCTACGAGCAGTACTTC
len: 16; j_gene: TRBJ1-2; d_gene: TRBD1; v_gene: TRBV3-1; abundance: -; CDR3aa: CASSQTTTGGSYGYTF; CDR3nt: TGTGCCAGCAGCCAAACTACGACAGGGGGAAGCTATGGCTACACCTTC
len: 15; j_gene: TRBJ2-1; d_gene: -; v_gene: TRBV7-2; abundance: -; CDR3aa: CASSLAQSAVDEQFF; CDR3nt: TGTGCCAGCAGCTTAGCGCAGTCAGCCGTCGATGAGCAGTTCTTC
len: 14; j_gene: TRBJ2-7; d_gene: -; v_gene: TRBV7-9; abundance: few; CDR3aa: CASSLATTSYEQYF; CDR3nt: TGTGCCAGCAGCTTGGCCACAACCTCCTACGAGCAGTACTTC
len: 15; j_gene: TRBJ2-3; d_gene: TRBD1; v_gene: TRBV7-2; abundance: few; CDR3aa: CASNPRDSHPGTQYF; CDR3nt: TGTGCCAGCAATCCCAGGGACAGCCATCCGGGTACGCAGTATTTT
len: 16; j_gene: TRBJ2-5; d_gene: -; v_gene: TRBV10-1; abundance: many; CDR3aa: CASSGSRQRGFETQYF; CDR3nt: TGCGCCAGCAGTGGATCGAGACAGCGAGGGTTCGAGACCCAGTACTTC
len: 12; j_gene: TRBJ2-7; d_gene: TRBD1; v_gene: TRBV20-1; abundance: -; CDR3aa: CSARDKGQGPYF; CDR3nt: TGCAGTGCTAGAGATAAGGGACAGGGTCCGTACTTC
len: 13; j_gene: TRBJ2-5; d_gene: -; v_gene: TRBV20-1; abundance: many; CDR3aa: CSAQGHSEETQYF; CDR3nt: TGCAGTGCCCAAGGGCATTCAGAAGAGACCCAGTACTTC
len: 13; j_gene: TRBJ1-2; d_gene: -; v_gene: TRBV7-9; abundance: few; CDR3aa: CASRSRLGAGYTF; CDR3nt: TGTGCCAGCAGAAGCAGGCTCGGAGCTGGCTACACCTTC
len: 18; j_gene: TRBJ2-2; d_gene: -; v_gene: TRBV6-2/TRBV6-3; abundance: -; CDR3aa: CASSFEVGQGSNTGELFF; CDR3nt: TGTGCCAGCAGTTTCGAAGTTGGGCAGGGGTCGAACACCGGGGAGCTGTTTTTT
len: 15; j_gene: TRBJ2-7; d_gene: -; v_gene: TRBV9; abundance: few; CDR3aa: CASSAGTGSSYEQYF; CDR3nt: TGTGCCAGCAGCGCCGGGACGGGCAGCTCCTACGAGCAGTACTTC
len: 14; j_gene: TRBJ2-7; d_gene: -; v_gene: TRBV7-2; abundance: few; CDR3aa: CASSLNWDGSEQYF; CDR3nt: TGTGCCAGCAGCTTAAATTGGGACGGGTCCGAGCAGTACTTC